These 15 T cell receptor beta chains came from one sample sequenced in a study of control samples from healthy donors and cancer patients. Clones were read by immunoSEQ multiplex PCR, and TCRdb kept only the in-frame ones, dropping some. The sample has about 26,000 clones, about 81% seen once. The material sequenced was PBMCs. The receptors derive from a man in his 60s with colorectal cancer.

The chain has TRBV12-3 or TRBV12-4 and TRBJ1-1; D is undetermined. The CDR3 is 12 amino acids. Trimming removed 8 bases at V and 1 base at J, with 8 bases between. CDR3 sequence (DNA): TGTGCCAGCGTTCCTGGGAACACTGAAGCTTTCTTT. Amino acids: CASVPGNTEAFF.

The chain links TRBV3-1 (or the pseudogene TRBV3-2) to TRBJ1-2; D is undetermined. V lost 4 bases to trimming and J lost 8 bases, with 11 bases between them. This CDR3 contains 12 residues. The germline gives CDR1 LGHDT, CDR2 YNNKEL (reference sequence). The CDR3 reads CASSLSSGGYTF. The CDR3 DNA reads TGTGCCAGCAGCCTATCCAGTGGAGGCTACACCTTC.

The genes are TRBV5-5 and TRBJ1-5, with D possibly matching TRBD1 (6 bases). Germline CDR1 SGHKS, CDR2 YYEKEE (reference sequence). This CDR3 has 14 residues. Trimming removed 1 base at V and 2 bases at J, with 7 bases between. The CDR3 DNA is TGTGCCAGCAGCTTGTGGACAGGCAATCAGCCCCAGCATTTT. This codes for CASSLWTGNQPQHF.

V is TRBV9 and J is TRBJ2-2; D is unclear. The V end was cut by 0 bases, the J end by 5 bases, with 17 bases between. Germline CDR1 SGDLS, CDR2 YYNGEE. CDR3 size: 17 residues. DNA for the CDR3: TGTGCCAGCAGCGTAGGTGGGGTCCGGGTAGGAACCGGGGAGCTGTTTTTT. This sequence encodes CASSVGGVRVGTGELFF. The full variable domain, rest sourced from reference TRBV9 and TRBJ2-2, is DSGVTQTPKHLITATGQRVTLRCSPRSGDLSVYWYQQSLDQGLQFLIQYYNGEERAKGNILERFSAQQFPDLHSELNLSSLELGDSALYFCASSVGGVRVGTGELFFGEGSRLTVL.

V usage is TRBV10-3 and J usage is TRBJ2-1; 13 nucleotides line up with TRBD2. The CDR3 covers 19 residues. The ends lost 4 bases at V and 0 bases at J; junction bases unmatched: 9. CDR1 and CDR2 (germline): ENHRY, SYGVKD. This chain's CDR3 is CAISGNPTSGGSSYNEQFF. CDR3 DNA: TGTGCCATCAGTGGAAACCCGACTAGCGGGGGGAGCTCCTACAATGAGCAGTTCTTC.

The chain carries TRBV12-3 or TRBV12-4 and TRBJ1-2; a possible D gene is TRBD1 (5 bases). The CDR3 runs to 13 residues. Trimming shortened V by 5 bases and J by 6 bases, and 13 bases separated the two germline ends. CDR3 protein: CASSPRVVHGYTF. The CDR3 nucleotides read TGTGCCAGCAGTCCCAGGGTGGTTCATGGCTACACCTTC.

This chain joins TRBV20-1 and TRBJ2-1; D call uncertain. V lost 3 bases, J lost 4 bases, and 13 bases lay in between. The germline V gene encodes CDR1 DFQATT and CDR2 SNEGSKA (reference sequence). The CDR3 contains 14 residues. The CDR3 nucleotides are TGCAGTGCTAGTCGCGCAGGCTCTTACAATGAGCAGTTCTTC. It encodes CSASRAGSYNEQFF.

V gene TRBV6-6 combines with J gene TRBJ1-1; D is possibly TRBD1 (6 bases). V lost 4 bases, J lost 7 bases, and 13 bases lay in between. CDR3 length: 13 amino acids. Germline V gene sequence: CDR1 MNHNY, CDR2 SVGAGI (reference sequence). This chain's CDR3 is CASSSQGVIEAFF. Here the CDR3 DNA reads TGTGCCAGCAGTTCACAGGGAGTTATTGAAGCTTTCTTT.

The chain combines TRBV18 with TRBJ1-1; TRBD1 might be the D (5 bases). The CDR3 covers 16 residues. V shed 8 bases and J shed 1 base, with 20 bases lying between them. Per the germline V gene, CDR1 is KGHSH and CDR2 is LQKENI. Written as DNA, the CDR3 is TGTGCCAGCAGATCCTTGCGTGGGGCTCAGAACACTGAAGCTTTCTTT. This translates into CASRSLRGAQNTEAFF.

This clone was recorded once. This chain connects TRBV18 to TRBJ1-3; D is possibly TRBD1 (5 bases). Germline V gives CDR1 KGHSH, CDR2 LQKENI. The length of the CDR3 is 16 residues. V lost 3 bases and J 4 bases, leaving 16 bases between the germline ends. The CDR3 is CASSPPGRGKGNTIYF. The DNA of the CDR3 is TGTGCCAGCTCACCCCCGGGTCGGGGGAAAGGAAACACCATATATTTT.

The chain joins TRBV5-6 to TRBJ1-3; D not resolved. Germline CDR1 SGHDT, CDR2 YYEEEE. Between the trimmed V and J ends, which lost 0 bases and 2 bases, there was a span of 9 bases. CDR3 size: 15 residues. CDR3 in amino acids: CASSLAADPGNTIYF. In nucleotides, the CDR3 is TGTGCCAGCAGCTTGGCCGCGGACCCTGGAAACACCATATATTTT.

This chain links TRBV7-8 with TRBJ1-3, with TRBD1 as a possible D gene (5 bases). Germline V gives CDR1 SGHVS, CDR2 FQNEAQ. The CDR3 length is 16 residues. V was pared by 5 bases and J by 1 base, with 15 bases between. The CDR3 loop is CASSLQRGLSGNTIYF. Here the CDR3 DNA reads TGTGCCAGCAGCCTACAGAGGGGTTTATCTGGAAACACCATATATTTT.

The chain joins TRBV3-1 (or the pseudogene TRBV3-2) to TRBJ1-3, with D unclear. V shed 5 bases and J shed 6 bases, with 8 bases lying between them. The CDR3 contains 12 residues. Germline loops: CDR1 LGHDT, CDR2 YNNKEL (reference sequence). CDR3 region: CASSLGINTIYF. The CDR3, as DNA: TGTGCCAGCAGCTTGGGGATAAACACCATATATTTT.

CDR3 sequence: CASSSILAGGQETQYF. CDR3 nucleotide sequence: TGTGCCAGCAGTTCGATACTAGCGGGGGGCCAAGAGACCCAGTACTTC. The rearrangement links TRBV27 to TRBJ2-5; 12 bases are shared with TRBD2. Germline loops: CDR1 MNHEY, CDR2 SMNVEV (reference sequence). This CDR3 spans 16 amino acids. V was clipped by 4 bases and J by 1 base; unmatched bases: 4.

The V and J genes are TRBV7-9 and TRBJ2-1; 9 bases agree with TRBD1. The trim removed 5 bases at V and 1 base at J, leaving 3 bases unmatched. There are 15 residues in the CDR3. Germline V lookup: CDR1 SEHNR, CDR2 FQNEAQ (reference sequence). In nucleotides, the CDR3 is TGTGCCAGCAGCCCGGGACAGGGTTCCTACAATGAGCAGTTCTTC. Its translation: CASSPGQGSYNEQFF.